This T cell receptor beta chain appears in the sequencing data of a study of CD8+ T cells in alopecia areata. This clone was found once. Sorting of CD4+ cells into CD25+CD127- cells (for five patients) was performed. Germline CDR1 is DFQATT and CDR2 is SNEGSKA (reference sequence). The CDR3 has 11 residues. The V end was cut by 3 bases, the J end by 7 bases, with 10 bases between. RNA extraction and reverse transcription yielded cDNA as sequencing template. Sequencing used immunoSEQ multiplex PCR; TCRdb keeps in-frame clones, though not all of them. This sample has tens of thousands of clones, with 45% to 70% found just once.

The TCR sequence derives from a human donor with alopecia areata. This chain joins TRBV20-1 and TRBJ2-7, with D maybe TRBD2 (5 bases). The sample comprised CD4+ Tregs sorted from blood. CDR3 in amino acids: CSARIGEEQYF. Here the CDR3 DNA reads TGCAGTGCTAGGATCGGGGAAGAGCAGTACTTC.